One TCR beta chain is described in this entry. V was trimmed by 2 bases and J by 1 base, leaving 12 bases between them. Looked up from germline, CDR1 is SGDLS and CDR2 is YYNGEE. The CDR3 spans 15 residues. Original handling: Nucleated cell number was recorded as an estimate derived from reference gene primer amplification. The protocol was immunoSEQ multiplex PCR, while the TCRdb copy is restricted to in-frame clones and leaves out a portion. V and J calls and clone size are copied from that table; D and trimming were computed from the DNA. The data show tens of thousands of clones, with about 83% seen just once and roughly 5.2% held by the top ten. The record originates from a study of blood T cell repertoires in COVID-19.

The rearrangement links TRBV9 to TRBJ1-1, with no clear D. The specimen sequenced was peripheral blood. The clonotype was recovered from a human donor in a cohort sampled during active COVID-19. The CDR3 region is CASSVGERGNTEAFF. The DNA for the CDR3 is TGTGCCAGCAGCGTCGGGGAACGGGGGAACACTGAAGCTTTCTTT.